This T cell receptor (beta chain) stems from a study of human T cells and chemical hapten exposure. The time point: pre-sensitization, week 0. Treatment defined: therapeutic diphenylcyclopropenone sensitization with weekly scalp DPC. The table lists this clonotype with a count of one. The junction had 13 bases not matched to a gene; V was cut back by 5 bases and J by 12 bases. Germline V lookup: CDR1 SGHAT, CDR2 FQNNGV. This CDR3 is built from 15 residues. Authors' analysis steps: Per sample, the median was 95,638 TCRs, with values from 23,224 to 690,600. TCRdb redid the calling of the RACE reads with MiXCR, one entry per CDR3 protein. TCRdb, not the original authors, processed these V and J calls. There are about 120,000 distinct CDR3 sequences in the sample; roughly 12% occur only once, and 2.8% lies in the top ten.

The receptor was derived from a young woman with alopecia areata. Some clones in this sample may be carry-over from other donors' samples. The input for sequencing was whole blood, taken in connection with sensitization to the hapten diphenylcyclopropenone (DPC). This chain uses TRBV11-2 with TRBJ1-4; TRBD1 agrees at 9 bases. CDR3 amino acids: CASSPRGTGRAELFF. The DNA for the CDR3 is TGTGCCAGCAGCCCGCGAGGGACAGGGCGAGCCGAACTGTTTTTT. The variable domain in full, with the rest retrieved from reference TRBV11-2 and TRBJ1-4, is EAGVAQSPRYKIIEKRQSVAFWCNPISGHATLYWYQQILGQGPKLLIQFQNNGVVDDSQLPKDRFSAERLKGVDSTLKIQPAKLEDSAVYLCASSPRGTGRAELFFGSGTQLSVL.